This TCR beta chain was sequenced for a study of T cell responses to AZD1222 COVID-19 vaccine. Study-level findings and limits: Two AZD1222 administrations were followed by greater Spike-specific TCR breadth and depth.

As to this clone: Its specificity is unknown.

Germline loops: CDR1 MNHNY, CDR2 SVGAGI (reference sequence). The CDR3 contains 13 residues. The V gene end was trimmed by 4 bases and the J gene end by 4 bases; junction bases not matched to a gene: 1. TCRdb's copy holds only in-frame clones and misses some; the assay was immunoSEQ multiplex PCR. In the table there are approximately 56,000 clones, 75% to 90% of which are singletons. This sample comprised peripheral blood, obtained on day 0 of AZD1222 vaccination. The receptor's source is an adult in good health. The chain employs TRBV6-6 and TRBJ1-5, with TRBD1 matching 7 bases. The CDR3 here is CASSSQGNQPQHF. The CDR3 nucleotides read TGTGCCAGCAGTTCACAGGGGAATCAGCCCCAGCATTTT.